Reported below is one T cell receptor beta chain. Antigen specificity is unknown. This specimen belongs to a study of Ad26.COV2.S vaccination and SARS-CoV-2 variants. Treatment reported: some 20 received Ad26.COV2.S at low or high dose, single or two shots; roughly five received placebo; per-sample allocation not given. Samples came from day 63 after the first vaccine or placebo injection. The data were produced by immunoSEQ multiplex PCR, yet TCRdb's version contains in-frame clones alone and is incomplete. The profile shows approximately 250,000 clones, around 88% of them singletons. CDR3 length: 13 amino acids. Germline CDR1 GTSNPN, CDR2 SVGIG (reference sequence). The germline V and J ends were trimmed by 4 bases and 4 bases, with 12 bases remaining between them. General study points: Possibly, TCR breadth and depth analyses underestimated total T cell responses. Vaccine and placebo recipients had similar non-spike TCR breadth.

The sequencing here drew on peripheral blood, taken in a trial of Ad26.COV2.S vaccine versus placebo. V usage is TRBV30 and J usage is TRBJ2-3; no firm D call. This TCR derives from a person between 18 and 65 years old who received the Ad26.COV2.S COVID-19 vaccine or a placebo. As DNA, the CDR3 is TGTGCCTGGACCAGCAGGAACCCAGATACGCAGTATTTT. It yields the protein CAWTSRNPDTQYF. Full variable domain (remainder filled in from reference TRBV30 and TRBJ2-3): SQTIHQWPATLVQPVGSPLSLECTVEGTSNPNLYWYRQAAGRGLQLLFYSVGIGQISSEVPQNLSASRPQDRQFILSSKKLLLSDSGFYLCAWTSRNPDTQYFGPGTRLTVL.